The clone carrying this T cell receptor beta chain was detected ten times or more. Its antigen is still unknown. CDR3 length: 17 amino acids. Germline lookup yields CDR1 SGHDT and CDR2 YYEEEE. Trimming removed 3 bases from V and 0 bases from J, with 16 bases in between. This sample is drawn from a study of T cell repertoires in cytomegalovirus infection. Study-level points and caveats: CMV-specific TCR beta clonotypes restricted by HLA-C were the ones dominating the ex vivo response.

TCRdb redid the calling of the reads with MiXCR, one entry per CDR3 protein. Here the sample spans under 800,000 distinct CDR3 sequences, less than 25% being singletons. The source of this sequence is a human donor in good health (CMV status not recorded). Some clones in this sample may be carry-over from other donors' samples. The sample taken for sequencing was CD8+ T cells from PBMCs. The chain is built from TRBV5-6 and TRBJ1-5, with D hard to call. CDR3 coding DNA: TGTGCCAGCAGCTCCGGAAGGAAGGACTATAGCAATCAGCCCCAGCATTTT. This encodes CASSSGRKDYSNQPQHF.